One sample yielded the 25 T cell receptor beta chains listed below, sequenced in a study of blood T cell repertoires in COVID-19 (dated by TCRdb to the early 2020s). Preparation of the library involved the immunoSEQ multiplex PCR assay. TCRdb mirrors the immuneACCESS table, restricted to in-frame sequences. Some clones are absent from its copies; in checked studies, under half trace to an unresolved V gene, and the reason for the others is unknown. The sample table holds 250,000 to 350,000 clones, of which about 92% were seen once. About a fifth of the sample is in the top ten clones. The sample comprised PBMCs or T cells enriched from blood (not recorded which). Receptor source: a woman in her twenties or thirties who had recovered from COVID-19.

In the case of this clone: Sequence at one end of the junction differs from germline and may be a read error. The V and J genes are TRBV3-1 (or the pseudogene TRBV3-2) and TRBJ1-1; 10 nucleotides agree with TRBD1. This CDR3 comprises 15 residues. Germline V gives CDR1 LGHDT, CDR2 YNNKEL (reference sequence). CDR3 sequence reads: CASSQLGHRDRGLVF. The CDR3 DNA sequence: TGTGCCAGCAGCCAACTTGGACACCGGGACAGGGGCTTGGTCTTT.

The rearrangement links TRBV6-2 or TRBV6-3 to TRBJ2-1, with TRBD1 matching over 7 bases. V dropped 3 bases and J dropped 6; count of bases not matched to a gene: 11. CDR3 length: 16 residues. Per germline, CDR1 MNHEY and CDR2 SVGEGT. The CDR3 spells CASSYVPQGYRNEQFF. In DNA form, the CDR3 reads TGTGCCAGCAGTTATGTTCCACAGGGGTATCGCAATGAGCAGTTCTTC.

The chain couples TRBV11-3 to TRBJ2-2; D might be TRBD1 (5 bases). The CDR3 has 18 residues. Germline lookup yields CDR1 SGHNT and CDR2 YENEEA. V lost 0 bases and J lost 2, with 16 bases in between. The CDR3 sequence: CASSLDQAGSVNTGELFF. The CDR3 DNA follows: TGTGCCAGCAGCTTAGATCAGGCAGGGTCGGTTAACACCGGGGAGCTGTTTTTT.

The chain has TRBV24-1 and TRBJ1-2; D is perhaps TRBD1 (5 bases). V was shortened by 3 bases and J by 5 bases, with 6 bases between the two germline ends. Germline-derived CDR1 and CDR2 are KGHDR and SFDVKD. The CDR3 totals 12 residues. The DNA for the CDR3 is TGTGCCACCAGTGATACAGGATATGGCTACACCTTC. Protein product: CATSDTGYGYTF.

The chain employs TRBV5-5 and TRBJ1-6; the match to TRBD1 covers 9 bases. CDR1 and CDR2 (germline): SGHKS, YYEKEE (reference sequence). Trimming at V came to 3 bases and at J to 7 bases, leaving 5 bases not matched to a gene. The CDR3 consists of 15 residues. CDR3 protein: CASSSWDRDNSPLHF. The CDR3 DNA reads TGTGCCAGCAGCTCCTGGGACAGGGACAATTCACCCCTCCACTTT.

The chain uses TRBV7-6 and TRBJ2-7; TRBD2 aligns across 9 bases. CDR1 is SGHVS, CDR2 FNYEAQ, per germline. V dropped 5 bases and J dropped 3; count of bases not matched to a gene: 2. CDR3 length equals 13 residues. The CDR3 loop is CASSPSGNYEQYF. The CDR3 DNA is TGTGCCAGCAGCCCTAGCGGGAACTACGAGCAGTACTTC.

V is TRBV27 and J is TRBJ2-7; TRBD1 matches at 8 bases. This CDR3 has 14 amino acids. V was pared by 3 bases and J by 5 bases, with 6 bases of the junction left unmatched. CDR1 is MNHEY, CDR2 SMNVEV, per germline (reference sequence). The CDR3 sequence: CASSFGQGGNEQYF. In nucleotides, the CDR3 is TGTGCCAGCAGTTTTGGACAGGGTGGTAACGAGCAGTACTTC.

The V gene is TRBV4-2, the J gene TRBJ1-2, with 7 nucleotides matching TRBD1. The junction had 9 bases not matched to a gene; V was cut back by 1 base and J by 4 bases. From germline, CDR1 is LGHNA and CDR2 YNFKEQ. The CDR3 loop spans 16 amino acids. DNA of the CDR3: TGTGCCAGCAGCCAAGTCTTAACGTCAGGGGGCTATGGCTACACCTTC. The encoded protein is CASSQVLTSGGYGYTF.

The rearrangement joins TRBV5-8 to TRBJ2-3; TRBD2 agrees at 8 bases. The CDR3 runs 14 residues. The germline gives CDR1 SGHTS, CDR2 YDEGEE. J lost 5 bases, V lost 2 bases, and 4 bases had no gene match. The CDR3 here is CASSLAGAGDTQYF. DNA for the CDR3: TGTGCCAGCAGCTTAGCGGGGGCGGGAGATACGCAGTATTTT.

The chain carries TRBV28 and TRBJ1-2, with D hard to call. Trimming stripped 7 bases from V and 8 bases from J, with 14 bases between. This CDR3 is 12 amino acids long. In germline, CDR1 is MDHEN, CDR2 SYDVKM. The CDR3 DNA is TGTGCCAGCACCCCCGGGGTAGGAGGCTACACCTTC. Its translation: CASTPGVGGYTF.

The gene calls are TRBV7-2 and TRBJ2-3; the match to TRBD2 covers 15 bases. V shed 1 base, J shed 4 bases, and the junction held 9 bases outside the gene matches. The CDR3 is 19 residues long. Germline V gene lookup returns CDR1 SGHTA and CDR2 FQGNSA. CDR3 sequence (DNA): TGTGCCAGCAGCTTAGGGACTAGCGGGGGGGGAGGGTACCCAGATACGCAGTATTTT. Translating gives CASSLGTSGGGGYPDTQYF. The full variable domain, in which reference TRBV7-2 and TRBJ2-3 provide the parts outside the CDR3, is GAGVSQSPSNKVTEKGKDVELRCDPISGHTALYWYRQSLGQGLEFLIYFQGNSAPDKSGLPSDRFSAERTGGSVSTLTIQRTQQEDSAVYLCASSLGTSGGGGYPDTQYFGPGTRLTVL.

This sequence joins TRBV2 and TRBJ1-1; the D gene is possibly TRBD1 (5 bases). Germline V gene lookup returns CDR1 SNHLY and CDR2 FYNNEI. This CDR3 has 14 residues. Trimming removed 3 bases from V and 3 bases from J, with 11 bases in between. CDR3 loop: CASSDWQGDTEAFF. The CDR3 nucleotides read TGTGCCAGCAGTGATTGGCAGGGCGACACTGAAGCTTTCTTT.

The chain links TRBV5-1 to TRBJ1-1; D is uncertain. Trimming took off 6 bases at V and 3 bases at J, with 15 bases between the two ends. The CDR3 is 14 amino acids. The germline V gene has CDR1 SGHRS and CDR2 YFSETQ. CDR3 residues: CASNDGVLYTEAFF. The DNA of the CDR3 is TGCGCCAGCAACGACGGGGTTTTGTACACTGAAGCTTTCTTT.

The genes are TRBV7-2 and TRBJ1-2; D gene unclear. CDR1 is SGHTA, CDR2 FQGNSA, per germline. V was pared by 3 bases and J by 2 bases, with 16 bases between. CDR3 size: 16 residues. As DNA, the CDR3 is TGTGCCAGCAGCTTCAATTTCGGGGATATAAACTATGGCTACACCTTC. Its translation: CASSFNFGDINYGYTF. The whole variable domain, filled in from reference TRBV7-2 and TRBJ1-2, reads GAGVSQSPSNKVTEKGKDVELRCDPISGHTALYWYRQSLGQGLEFLIYFQGNSAPDKSGLPSDRFSAERTGGSVSTLTIQRTQQEDSAVYLCASSFNFGDINYGYTFGSGTRLTVV.

The V call is TRBV27, the J call TRBJ1-3, with TRBD1 matching over 9 bases. J was trimmed by 8 bases and V by 6 bases; bases with no gene match: 5. Germline V gene lookup returns CDR1 MNHEY and CDR2 SMNVEV (reference sequence). This CDR3 region has 13 residues. The CDR3 bases are TGTGCCAGCAGGGGCACAGGGGGCCACACCATATATTTT. Protein product: CASRGTGGHTIYF.

The V and J genes are TRBV4-1 and TRBJ2-3, with TRBD2 matching 8 bases. Germline loops: CDR1 MGHRA, CDR2 YSYEKL. The CDR3 consists of 15 residues. After removal of 0 bases from V and 5 bases from J, the junction contained 4 bases not matched to a gene. The CDR3 here is CASSQDPTSGDTQYF. The CDR3 region has the DNA TGCGCCAGCAGCCAAGATCCCACTAGCGGAGATACGCAGTATTTT.

The chain has TRBV27 and TRBJ2-7; TRBD2 matches 8 bases. The germline gives CDR1 MNHEY, CDR2 SMNVEV (reference sequence). V shed 6 bases, J shed 4 bases, and the junction held 14 bases outside the gene matches. The CDR3 has 16 residues. The CDR3 region has the DNA TGTGCCAGCAGCCTGCTGGTGGGACTAGAGATTTACGAGCAGTACTTC. It yields the protein CASSLLVGLEIYEQYF.

The rearrangement joins TRBV4-1 to TRBJ2-5, with TRBD2 as a possible D gene (5 bases). Trimming pared 4 bases from V and 1 base from J, leaving 10 bases between. CDR1 is MGHRA, CDR2 YSYEKL, per germline. The length of the CDR3 is 14 residues. The DNA for the CDR3 is TGCGCCAGCAGCCTAGGACTGGGCCAAGAGACCCAGTACTTC. Amino acids: CASSLGLGQETQYF.

This chain uses TRBV11-3 with TRBJ2-7; tentatively, D is TRBD2 (6 bases). The CDR3 runs 13 residues. Trimming pared 5 bases from V and 0 bases from J, leaving 8 bases between. CDR1 is SGHNT, CDR2 YENEEA, per germline. In nucleotides, the CDR3 is TGTGCCAGCAGCGCGGGGAACTCCTACGAGCAGTACTTC. It yields the protein CASSAGNSYEQYF. The variable domain in full, with the rest retrieved from reference TRBV11-3 and TRBJ2-7, is EAGVVQSPRYKIIEKKQPVAFWCNPISGHNTLYWYLQNLGQGPELLIRYENEEAVDDSQLPKDRFSAERLKGVDSTLKIQPAELGDSAVYLCASSAGNSYEQYFGPGTRLTVT.

This clone was detected once. The rearrangement joins TRBV5-1 to TRBJ1-1, with a possible D match to TRBD1 (6 bases). The CDR3 runs to 16 residues. V was cut by 0 bases and J by 4 bases, with 16 bases left in between. The germline gives CDR1 SGHRS, CDR2 YFSETQ. In DNA form, the CDR3 reads TGCGCCAGCAGCTTGGTGGCAGGGGAAGGCAGCACTGAAGCTTTCTTT. Translated, it gives CASSLVAGEGSTEAFF.

This clone was seen once. The CDR3 reads CASSVGQVLSGNTIYF. CDR3 nucleotide sequence: TGTGCCAGCAGCGTAGGGCAAGTTCTCTCTGGAAACACCATATATTTT. The V gene is TRBV9, the J gene TRBJ1-3; no firm D call. Germline values: CDR1 SGDLS, CDR2 YYNGEE. This CDR3 is built from 16 residues. Between the trimmed V and J ends, which lost 0 bases and 0 bases, there was a span of 10 bases.

This clone was recorded a few times. The chain carries TRBV20-1 and TRBJ1-1; 7 bases agree with TRBD1. The CDR3 runs to 11 residues. V was pared by 6 bases and J by 6 bases, with 4 bases of the junction left unmatched. The germline V gene has CDR1 DFQATT and CDR2 SNEGSKA (reference sequence). CDR3 residues: CSARDSPEAFF. CDR3 nucleotides: TGCAGTGCCAGGGACAGCCCTGAAGCTTTCTTT.

The rearrangement joins TRBV6-2 or TRBV6-3 to TRBJ2-2; D uncertain. Trimming removed 4 bases from V and 6 bases from J, with 15 bases in between. The CDR3 spans 15 residues. Looked up from germline, CDR1 is MNHEY and CDR2 is SVGEGT. The CDR3 region is CASSSTTADAGELFF. The DNA for the CDR3 is TGTGCCAGCAGTTCCACCACCGCGGATGCCGGGGAGCTGTTTTTT.

J is TRBJ1-1 and V is TRBV3-1 (or the pseudogene TRBV3-2); D is uncertain. The V gene lost 1 base and the J gene lost 1 base, with 4 bases spanning the gap. The CDR3 spans 13 residues. The germline V gene encodes CDR1 LGHDT and CDR2 YNNKEL (reference sequence). The CDR3 nucleotides are TGTGCCAGCAGCCAAGTCCAGAACACTGAAGCTTTCTTT. It translates to CASSQVQNTEAFF.

The chain employs TRBV20-1 and TRBJ2-1; D may be TRBD2 (6 bases). This CDR3 has 12 residues. V shed 3 bases and J shed 10 bases, with 13 bases lying between them. Germline lookup yields CDR1 DFQATT and CDR2 SNEGSKA (reference sequence). This CDR3 reads CSASKLAYEQFF. As DNA, the CDR3 is TGCAGTGCTAGTAAACTAGCCTACGAGCAGTTCTTC.